Below are 18 T cell receptor beta chains sequenced from a single sample in a study of regulatory T cells in long-lasting Graves disease. Time point meaning: persistent/refractory GD, antithyroid drugs over 5 years with positive TRAb. PBMC-extracted RNA yielded the TCR library. Assembly of TCR beta libraries relied on iRepertoire HTBI primers together with Arm-PCR of CDR3 regions. MiXCR was run by TCRdb on the multiplex PCR reads, yielding one entry per CDR3 protein. The data hold fewer than 550,000 distinct CDR3 sequences, with under 25% observed a single time. The specimen was peripheral blood mononuclear cells (PBMCs), collected when the disease was refractory, from a patient treated with antithyroid drugs. These receptors originate from a female donor with Graves disease.

This clonotype showed up many times. The J gene is TRBJ1-6, the V gene TRBV2, with a tentative D call TRBD1 (5 bases). Germline V gene sequence: CDR1 SNHLY, CDR2 FYNNEI. The CDR3 totals 14 residues. The V end was cut by 8 bases, the J end by 7 bases, with 15 bases between. The CDR3 loop is CASDEGAGNSPLHF. The CDR3 bases are TGTGCCAGCGACGAAGGGGCCGGGAATTCACCCCTCCACTTT.

V gene TRBV28 combines with J gene TRBJ2-7; 7 bases match TRBD2. Germline-derived CDR1 and CDR2 are MDHEN and SYDVKM. This CDR3 region has 18 residues. The V gene end was trimmed by 3 bases and the J gene end by 0 bases; junction bases not matched to a gene: 14. The CDR3 sequence: CASSFAPPGTTSSYEQYF. The CDR3 DNA reads as TGTGCCAGCAGTTTCGCTCCTCCCGGGACTACGAGCTCCTACGAGCAGTACTTC.

This clonotype was found a few times. J is TRBJ2-1 and V is TRBV28, with D unclear. Germline CDR1 reads MDHEN; CDR2 reads SYDVKM. This CDR3 has 15 residues. Trimming stripped 3 bases from V and 7 bases from J, with 16 bases between. CDR3 bases: TGTGCCAGCAGTTTGAGTGGTCGCCTGGGTAATGAGCAGTTCTTC. Its translation is CASSLSGRLGNEQFF.

The rearrangement links TRBV30 to TRBJ1-1; D is uncertain. From germline, CDR1 is GTSNPN and CDR2 SVGIG (reference sequence). Deletions cut 4 bases from V and 6 bases from J, with 15 bases between. The CDR3 covers 13 residues. Here the CDR3 DNA reads TGTGCCTGGACCCTGGCTGTAGGGTCTGAAGCTTTCTTT. Translating gives CAWTLAVGSEAFF.

The chain recombines TRBV7-3 with TRBJ1-1; TRBD1 might be the D (6 bases). This CDR3 has 15 amino acids. Trimming stripped 6 bases from V and 2 bases from J, with 16 bases between. Germline assignment: CDR1 SGHTA and CDR2 FQGTGA. This CDR3 reads CASSQGHSTNTEAFF. Written as DNA, the CDR3 is TGTGCCAGCAGTCAGGGGCATTCTACTAACACTGAAGCTTTCTTT.

At least ten counts were recorded for this clonotype. The rearrangement links TRBV12-3 or TRBV12-4 to TRBJ2-4; possible D gene TRBD2, 7 bases. The CDR3 totals 17 residues. V was cut by 1 base and J by 7 bases, with 20 bases left in between. This chain's CDR3 is CASSLGDRTQGGNIQYF. The CDR3, as DNA: TGTGCCAGCAGTTTAGGTGACAGGACCCAGGGAGGGAACATTCAGTACTTC.

This clonotype was observed at least ten times. The chain joins TRBV7-2 to TRBJ1-1; no firm D call. Trimming stripped 4 bases from V and 4 bases from J, with 10 bases between. CDR3 length: 13 residues. CDR1 and CDR2 (germline): SGHTA, FQGNSA. Written as DNA, the CDR3 is TGTGCCAGCAGCTCACAGTCCCTCACTGAAGCTTTCTTT. Residues: CASSSQSLTEAFF.

This clonotype has more than one count but fewer than ten. The chain combines TRBV11-2 with TRBJ1-3, with D unclear. The CDR3 is 16 residues long. Trimming cost V 2 bases and J 0 bases, with 11 bases left between them. The V gene's germline CDR1 is SGHAT and CDR2 FQNNGV. The DNA of the CDR3 is TGTGCCAGCAGCTTATCCATTGAACACTCTGGAAACACCATATATTTT. It encodes CASSLSIEHSGNTIYF.

This rearrangement joins TRBV3-1 to TRBJ2-2; TRBD1 matches at 11 bases. With V trimmed by 4 bases and J by 4 bases, 2 bases remained unmatched. CDR3 size: 15 residues. CDR1 LGHDT and CDR2 YNNKEL come from the germline V gene (reference sequence). CDR3 residues: CASSRGTGGTGELFF. As DNA, the CDR3 is TGTGCCAGCAGCCGCGGGACAGGGGGCACCGGGGAGCTGTTTTTT.

V is TRBV7-9 and J is TRBJ2-1, with TRBD2 as a possible D gene (6 bases). The CDR3 contains 17 residues. The V gene's germline CDR1 is SEHNR and CDR2 FQNEAQ (reference sequence). V lost 0 bases and J 2 bases, leaving 14 bases between the germline ends. The CDR3 DNA follows: TGTGCCAGCAGCTTAGCGGGAGGCGGGCCAGCCTACAATGAGCAGTTCTTC. It specifies CASSLAGGGPAYNEQFF.

At least ten counts were recorded for this clonotype. The chain employs TRBV11-3 and TRBJ1-1, with D possibly TRBD1 on 5 matching bases. Germline V gene sequence: CDR1 SGHNT, CDR2 YENEEA. This CDR3 has 14 residues. V was pared by 0 bases and J by 9 bases, with 14 bases between. This chain's CDR3 is CASSLEPGSSQAFF. DNA for the CDR3: TGTGCCAGCAGCTTAGAGCCAGGGTCTTCCCAAGCTTTCTTT.

The rearrangement joins TRBV5-8 to TRBJ1-2; 9 positions agree with TRBD1. The trim removed 3 bases at V and 3 bases at J, leaving 0 bases unmatched. Germline CDR1 SGHTS, CDR2 YDEGEE. The CDR3 has 13 residues. CDR3 region: CASSWDRDYGYTF. DNA of the CDR3: TGTGCCAGCAGCTGGGACAGGGACTATGGCTACACCTTC.

In its sample, this clonotype was seen many times. This chain joins TRBV6-1 and TRBJ1-2; D is perhaps TRBD1 (6 bases). Germline V lookup: CDR1 MNHNS, CDR2 SASEGT. This CDR3 is built from 13 residues. V dropped 10 bases and J dropped 4 bases, with 16 bases sitting between them. The CDR3 bases are TGTGCCACCGTACCCTTCAGGGGCTATGGCTACACCTTC. This translates into CATVPFRGYGYTF.

This clonotype was seen only a few times. This chain joins TRBV7-8 and TRBJ2-2; D is uncertain. The length of the CDR3 is 14 residues. V lost 3 bases and J lost 10, with 15 bases in between. Germline V gene lookup returns CDR1 SGHVS and CDR2 FQNEAQ. The CDR3 protein is CASSLGPVRAELFF. For the CDR3, the DNA is TGTGCCAGCAGCTTGGGCCCAGTGCGAGCGGAGCTGTTTTTT.

This clonotype was detected only a few times. The chain joins TRBV7-9 to TRBJ1-5; possibly TRBD1 for D (5 bases). Trimming took 1 base from V and 9 from J, leaving 13 bases between them. Germline V gene data show CDR1 as SEHNR and CDR2 as FQNEAQ (reference sequence). CDR3 length: 14 amino acids. CDR3 nucleotide sequence: TGTGCCAGCAGCTTAGAACAGGTTCAATCGCCCCAGCATTTT. It is translated as CASSLEQVQSPQHF. The full variable domain, its missing parts supplied by reference TRBV7-9 and TRBJ1-5, is DTGVSQNPRHKITKRGQNVTFRCDPISEHNRLYWYRQTLGQGPEFLTYFQNEAQLEKSRLLSDRFSAERPKGSFSTLEIQRTEQGDSAMYLCASSLEQVQSPQHFGDGTRLSIL.

This clonotype has a count of ten or more. J is TRBJ1-6 and V is TRBV20-1; 8 bases line up with TRBD1. CDR1 and CDR2 from the germline V gene are DFQATT and SNEGSKA (reference sequence). The CDR3 has 15 amino acids. V lost 5 bases, J lost 4 bases, and 7 bases stayed unmatched. The CDR3: CSALGQDGYNSPLHF. The CDR3, as DNA: TGCAGTGCTTTGGGACAGGACGGGTATAATTCACCCCTCCACTTT.

To note about this clonotype: A single base separates this from a much larger clone, so it may be a read error. Without the conserved terminal phenylalanine or tryptophan, this CDR3 likely stems from a read error. The chain uses TRBV4-3 and TRBJ2-5, with D hard to call. Germline assignment: CDR1 LGHNA and CDR2 YSLEER. The V end lost 2 bases, the J end lost 1 base, and 5 bases lay between the germline ends. The length of the CDR3 is 13 residues. The CDR3: CASSQRIQETQYS. As DNA, the CDR3 is TGCGCCAGCAGCCAACGTATCCAAGAGACCCAGTACTCC.

This clonotype came up many times. The chain uses TRBV28 and TRBJ2-7; D is possibly TRBD1 (6 bases). With 4 bases removed from V and 1 base from J, the gap between germline ends came to 14 bases. CDR1 MDHEN and CDR2 SYDVKM come from the germline V gene. The CDR3 is 15 amino acids. Here the CDR3 reads CASSSVTGWSYEQYF. CDR3 sequence (DNA): TGTGCCAGCAGTTCGGTCACAGGGTGGTCCTACGAGCAGTACTTC.